These 8 T cell receptor beta chains share one sample of origin, sequenced in a study of shared clonotypes between healthy human individuals. Assay used: immunoSEQ multiplex PCR; TCRdb lists only in-frame clones, some missing. This table has over 850,000 clones, roughly 74% appearing once. Sequenced material: memory CD4+ T cells from PBMCs. Subset described: CD45RA-negative fraction. The receptor source for this set is a man aged 18 to 29 in good health. Some clones in this sample may be carry-over from other donors' samples.

V and J are TRBV9 and TRBJ1-4, with D possibly matching TRBD1 (6 bases). Germline values: CDR1 SGDLS, CDR2 YYNGEE. The CDR3 is 16 amino acids. V shed 3 bases and J shed 7 bases, with 19 bases lying between them. The DNA for the CDR3 is TGTGCCAGCAGCGCCGGGCTCAGGGGCGGGAGTGAAAAACTGTTTTTT. It encodes CASSAGLRGGSEKLFF.

The chain employs TRBV5-5 and TRBJ2-1; D is uncertain. The CDR3 has 15 amino acids. Germline loops: CDR1 SGHKS, CDR2 YYEKEE (reference sequence). The V gene lost 0 bases and the J gene lost 2 bases, with 9 bases spanning the gap. Here the CDR3 reads CASSLGRLPYNEQFF. As DNA, the CDR3 is TGTGCCAGCAGCTTGGGCCGGTTACCCTACAATGAGCAGTTCTTC.

The rearrangement uses TRBV7-9 and TRBJ1-1; no reliable D call. The germline gives CDR1 SEHNR, CDR2 FQNEAQ (reference sequence). V lost 3 bases and J 3 bases, leaving 5 bases between the germline ends. The CDR3 spans 12 residues. CDR3 protein: CASSLEYTEAFF. The CDR3 nucleotides are TGTGCCAGCAGCTTGGAATACACTGAAGCTTTCTTT. Full variable domain (missing parts from reference TRBV7-9 and TRBJ1-1): DTGVSQNPRHKITKRGQNVTFRCDPISEHNRLYWYRQTLGQGPEFLTYFQNEAQLEKSRLLSDRFSAERPKGSFSTLEIQRTEQGDSAMYLCASSLEYTEAFFGQGTRLTVV.

This clone occurred a few times. For the CDR3, the DNA is TGTGCCAGCAGTGGGGGCAGGGGCCTGAGGACTGAAGCTTTCTTT. Its translation is CASSGGRGLRTEAFF. V is TRBV28 and J is TRBJ1-1; D may be TRBD1 (6 bases). Germline V CDR1 and CDR2: MDHEN, SYDVKM. V was pared by 5 bases and J by 5 bases, with 18 bases between. CDR3 length: 15 residues.

The V call is TRBV2, the J call TRBJ1-3; 8 bases map to TRBD1. The J segment lost 4 bases and the V segment lost 9 bases, leaving 14 bases of the junction unmatched. This CDR3 has 16 amino acids. Germline CDR1 is SNHLY and CDR2 is FYNNEI. The CDR3 reads CASGDRSPTRGNTIYF. In DNA form, the CDR3 reads TGTGCCAGTGGGGACAGGTCCCCAACTAGAGGAAACACCATATATTTT.

The chain couples TRBV29-1 to TRBJ2-1; D uncertain. V was shortened by 5 bases and J by 10 bases, with 9 bases between the two germline ends. The CDR3 length is 10 residues. CDR1 and CDR2 from the germline V gene are SQVTM and ANQGSEA. In DNA, the CDR3 is TGCAGCGTTTCCGCTACCGAGCAGTTCTTC. Amino acids: CSVSATEQFF.

The chain is built from TRBV7-3 and TRBJ2-2, with unresolved D. There are 13 residues in the CDR3. Germline lookup yields CDR1 SGHTA and CDR2 FQGTGA. V lost 5 bases and J 7 bases, leaving 11 bases between the germline ends. CDR3: CASSPRGYGELFF. The CDR3 DNA reads TGTGCCAGCAGCCCTAGAGGATACGGGGAGCTGTTTTTT.

The genes are TRBV7-3 and TRBJ2-2; no clear D. Trimming took 2 bases from V and 1 from J, leaving 11 bases between them. Germline V gene lookup returns CDR1 SGHTA and CDR2 FQGTGA. The CDR3 sequence is 16 residues long. The chain's CDR3 is CASSLGQRVNTGELFF. CDR3 nucleotides: TGTGCCAGCAGCTTAGGCCAGCGCGTGAACACCGGGGAGCTGTTTTTT.